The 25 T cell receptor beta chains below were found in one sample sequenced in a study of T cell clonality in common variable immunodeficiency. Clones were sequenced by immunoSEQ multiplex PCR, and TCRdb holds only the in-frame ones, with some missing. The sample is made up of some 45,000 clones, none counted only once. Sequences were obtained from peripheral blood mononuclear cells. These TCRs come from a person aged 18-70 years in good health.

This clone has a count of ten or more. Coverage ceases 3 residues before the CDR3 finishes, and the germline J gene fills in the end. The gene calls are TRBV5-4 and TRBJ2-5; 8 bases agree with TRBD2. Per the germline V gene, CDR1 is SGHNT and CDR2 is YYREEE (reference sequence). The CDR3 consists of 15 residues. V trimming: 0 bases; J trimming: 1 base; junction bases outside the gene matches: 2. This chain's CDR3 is CASSLVSGSQETQYF. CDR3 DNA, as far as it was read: TGTGCCAGCAGCTTGGTGAGCGGGAGCCAAGAGACC. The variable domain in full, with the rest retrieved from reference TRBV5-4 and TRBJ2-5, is ETGVTQSPTHLIKTRGQQVTLRCSSQSGHNTVSWYQQALGQGPQFIFQYYREEENGRGNFPPRFSGLQFPNYSSELNVNALELDDSALYLCASSLVSGSQETQYFGPGTRLLVL.

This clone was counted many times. CDR3 bases read: TGTGCCAGCAGCTTAGACAACGGGGCAGGGGATGGC. This codes for CASSLDNGAGDG. The full CDR3 protein reads CASSLDNGAGDGYTF. The chain couples TRBV11-3 to TRBJ1-2; possible D gene TRBD1, 6 bases. The DNA ends 3 residues before the CDR3 does, and the rest of the CDR3 is filled in from the germline J gene. Germline V gene sequence: CDR1 SGHNT, CDR2 YENEEA. Between the trimmed V and J ends, which lost 0 bases and 6 bases, there was a span of 14 bases. This CDR3 has 15 residues.

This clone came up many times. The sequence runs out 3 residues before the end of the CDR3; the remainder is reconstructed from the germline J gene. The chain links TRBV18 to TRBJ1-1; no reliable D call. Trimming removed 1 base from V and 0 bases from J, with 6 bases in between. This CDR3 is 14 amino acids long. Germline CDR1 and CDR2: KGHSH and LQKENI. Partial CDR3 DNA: TGTGCCAGCTCACCACAAGGGTTGAACACTGAA. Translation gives CASSPQGLNTE. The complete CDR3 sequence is CASSPQGLNTEAFF. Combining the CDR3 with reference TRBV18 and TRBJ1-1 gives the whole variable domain NAGVMQNPRHLVRRRGQEARLRCSPMKGHSHVYWYRQLPEEGLKFMVYLQKENIIDESGMPKERFSAEFPKEGPSILRIQQVVRGDSAAYFCASSPQGLNTEAFFGQGTRLTVV.

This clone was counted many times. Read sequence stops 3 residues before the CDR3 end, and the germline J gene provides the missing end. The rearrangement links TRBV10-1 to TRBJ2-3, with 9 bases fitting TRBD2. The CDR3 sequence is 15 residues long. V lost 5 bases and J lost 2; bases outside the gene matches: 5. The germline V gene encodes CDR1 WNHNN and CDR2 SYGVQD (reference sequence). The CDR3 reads CASSNLAGNTDTQYF. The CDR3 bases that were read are TGCGCCAGCAGTAACCTAGCGGGAAACACAGATACG.

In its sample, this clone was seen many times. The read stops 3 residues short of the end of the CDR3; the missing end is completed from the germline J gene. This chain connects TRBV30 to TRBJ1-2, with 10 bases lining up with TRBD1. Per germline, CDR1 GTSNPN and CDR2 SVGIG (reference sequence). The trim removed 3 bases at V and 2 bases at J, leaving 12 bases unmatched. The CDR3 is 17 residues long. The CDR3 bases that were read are TGTGCCTGGAGGGTTGGAGGCGACAGGGGGCTAAACTATGGC. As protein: CAWRVGGDRGLNYG. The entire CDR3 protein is CAWRVGGDRGLNYGYTF.

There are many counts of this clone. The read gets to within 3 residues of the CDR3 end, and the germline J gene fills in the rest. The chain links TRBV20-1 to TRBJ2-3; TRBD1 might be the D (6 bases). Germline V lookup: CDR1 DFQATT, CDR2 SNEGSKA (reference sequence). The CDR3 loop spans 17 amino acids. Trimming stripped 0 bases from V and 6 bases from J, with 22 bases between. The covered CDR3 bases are TGCAGTGCTAGAGACAGGGGTGAAGGGAGACGGATGGATACG. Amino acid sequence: CSARDRGEGRRMDT. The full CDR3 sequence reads CSARDRGEGRRMDTQYF.

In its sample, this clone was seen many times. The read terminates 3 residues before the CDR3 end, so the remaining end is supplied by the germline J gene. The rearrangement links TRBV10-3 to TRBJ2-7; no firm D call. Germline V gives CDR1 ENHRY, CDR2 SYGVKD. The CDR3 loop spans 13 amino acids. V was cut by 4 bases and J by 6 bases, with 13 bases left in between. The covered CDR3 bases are TGTGCCATCAGTGCCGCCGACATTGGCGAG. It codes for CAISAADIGE. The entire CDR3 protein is CAISAADIGEQYF.

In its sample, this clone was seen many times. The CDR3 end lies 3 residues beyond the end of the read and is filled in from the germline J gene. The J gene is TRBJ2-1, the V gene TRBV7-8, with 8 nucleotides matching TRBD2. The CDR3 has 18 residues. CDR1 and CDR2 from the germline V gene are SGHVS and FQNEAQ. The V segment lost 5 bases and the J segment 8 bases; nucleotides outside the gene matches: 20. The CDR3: CASSAVTSVVIYSDEQFF. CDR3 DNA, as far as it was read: TGTGCCAGCAGCGCCGTGACTAGCGTTGTAATTTATAGCGATGAG.

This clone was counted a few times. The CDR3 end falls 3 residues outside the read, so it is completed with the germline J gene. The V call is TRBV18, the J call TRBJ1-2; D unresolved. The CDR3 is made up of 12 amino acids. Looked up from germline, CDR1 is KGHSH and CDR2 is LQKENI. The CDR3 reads CASSRTDNDYTF. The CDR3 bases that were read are TGTGCCAGCTCAAGGACTGACAATGAC.

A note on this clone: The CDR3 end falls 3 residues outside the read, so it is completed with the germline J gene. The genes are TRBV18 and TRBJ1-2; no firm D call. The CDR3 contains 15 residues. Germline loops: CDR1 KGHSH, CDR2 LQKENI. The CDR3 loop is CASSPGSRVGDTYTF. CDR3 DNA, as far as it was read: TGTGCCAGCTCCCCGGGCTCGCGGGTGGGAGATACC.

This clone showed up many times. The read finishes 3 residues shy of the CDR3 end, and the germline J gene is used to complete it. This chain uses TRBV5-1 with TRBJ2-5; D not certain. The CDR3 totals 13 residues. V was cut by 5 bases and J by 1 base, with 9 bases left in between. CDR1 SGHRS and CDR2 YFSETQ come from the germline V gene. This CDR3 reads CASSSFPQETQYF. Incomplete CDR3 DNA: TGCGCCAGCAGTTCCTTTCCCCAAGAGACC.

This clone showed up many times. The CDR3 reads CASSPPPGTSNQPQHF. CDR3 DNA, as far as it was read: TGTGCCAGCTCGCCCCCGCCGGGTACCAGCAATCAGCCC. The rearrangement joins TRBV18 to TRBJ1-5; D remains unclear. The CDR3 is cut off 3 residues early in the read; its end comes from the germline J gene. Germline V gene sequence: CDR1 KGHSH, CDR2 LQKENI. The CDR3 extends over 16 amino acids. V was shortened by 6 bases and J by 1 base, with 16 bases between the two germline ends.

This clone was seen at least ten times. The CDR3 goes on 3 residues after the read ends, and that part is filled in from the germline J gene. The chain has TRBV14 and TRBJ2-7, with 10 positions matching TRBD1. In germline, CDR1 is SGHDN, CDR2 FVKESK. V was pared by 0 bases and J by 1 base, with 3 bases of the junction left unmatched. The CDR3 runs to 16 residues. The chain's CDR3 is CASSQERDRGSYEQYF. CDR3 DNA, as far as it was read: TGTGCCAGCAGCCAAGAGAGGGACAGGGGTTCCTACGAG.

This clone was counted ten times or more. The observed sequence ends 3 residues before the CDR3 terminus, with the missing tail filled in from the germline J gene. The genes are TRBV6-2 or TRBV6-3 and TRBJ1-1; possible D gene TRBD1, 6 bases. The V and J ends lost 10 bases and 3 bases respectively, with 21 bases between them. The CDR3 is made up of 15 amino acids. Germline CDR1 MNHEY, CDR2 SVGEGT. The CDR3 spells CANSGIVRGYTEAFF. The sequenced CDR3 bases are TGTGCCAACTCGGGGATTGTTAGGGGGTACACTGAA.

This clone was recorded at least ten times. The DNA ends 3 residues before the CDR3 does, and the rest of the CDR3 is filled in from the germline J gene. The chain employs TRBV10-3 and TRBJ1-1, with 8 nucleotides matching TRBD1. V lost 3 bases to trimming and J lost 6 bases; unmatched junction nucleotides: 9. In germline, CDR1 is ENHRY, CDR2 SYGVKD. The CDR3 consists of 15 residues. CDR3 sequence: CAISEGQGGVAEAFF. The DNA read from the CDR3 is TGTGCCATCAGTGAAGGACAGGGCGGCGTAGCTGAA.

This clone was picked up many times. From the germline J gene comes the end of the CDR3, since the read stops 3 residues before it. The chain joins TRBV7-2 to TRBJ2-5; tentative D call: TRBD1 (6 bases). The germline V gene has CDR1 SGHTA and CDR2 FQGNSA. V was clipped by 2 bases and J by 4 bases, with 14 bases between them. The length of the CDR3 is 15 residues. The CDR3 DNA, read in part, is TGTGCCAGCAGCTTAAACAGGGCCTTGTCAGAGACC. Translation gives CASSLNRALSET. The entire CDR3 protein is CASSLNRALSETQYF.

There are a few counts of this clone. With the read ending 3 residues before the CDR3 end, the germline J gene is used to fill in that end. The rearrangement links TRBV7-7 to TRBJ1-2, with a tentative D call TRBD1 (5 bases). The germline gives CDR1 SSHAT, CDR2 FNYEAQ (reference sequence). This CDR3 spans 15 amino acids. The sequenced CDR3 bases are TGTGCCAGCAGCCCCGGCGGGGGAGGGCACTACGAC. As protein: CASSPGGGGHYD. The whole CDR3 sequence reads CASSPGGGGHYDYTF.

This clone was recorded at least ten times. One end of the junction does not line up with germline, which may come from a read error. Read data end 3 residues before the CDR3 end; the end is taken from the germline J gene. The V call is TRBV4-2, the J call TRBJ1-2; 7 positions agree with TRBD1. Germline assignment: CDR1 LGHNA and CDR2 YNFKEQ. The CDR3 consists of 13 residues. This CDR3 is CASSQAGGLGYTF. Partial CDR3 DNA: TGCGCCAGCAGCCAAGCAGGGGGTCTTGGC.

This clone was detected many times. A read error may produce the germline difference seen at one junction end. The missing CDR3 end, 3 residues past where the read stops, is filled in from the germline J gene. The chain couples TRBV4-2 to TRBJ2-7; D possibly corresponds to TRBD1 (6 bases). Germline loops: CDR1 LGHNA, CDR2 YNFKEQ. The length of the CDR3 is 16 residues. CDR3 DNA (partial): TGCGCCAGCAGCCAAGATCGACAGGCGAGCTCCTACGAG. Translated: CASSQDRQASSYE. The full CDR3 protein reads CASSQDRQASSYEQYF.

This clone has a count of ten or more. The DNA read from the CDR3 is TGTGCCAGCAGCACCCCGGACCAATCCGCGGGATATCAGCCC. It codes for CASSTPDQSAGYQP. From start to end, the CDR3 is CASSTPDQSAGYQPQHF. The genes are TRBV28 and TRBJ1-5, with D hard to call. Coverage ceases 3 residues before the CDR3 finishes, and the germline J gene fills in the end. From germline, CDR1 is MDHEN and CDR2 SYDVKM. The CDR3 has 17 residues. V was clipped by 6 bases and J by 5 bases, with 23 bases between them.

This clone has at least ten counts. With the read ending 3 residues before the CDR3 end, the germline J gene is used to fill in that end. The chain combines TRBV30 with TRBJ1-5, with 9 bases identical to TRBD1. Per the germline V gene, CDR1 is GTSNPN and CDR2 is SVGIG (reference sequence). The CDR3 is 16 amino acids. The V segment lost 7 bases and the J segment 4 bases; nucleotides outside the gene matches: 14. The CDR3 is CAFRDRVIPGNQPQHF. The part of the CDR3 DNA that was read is TGTGCCTTCCGGGACAGGGTCATTCCGGGGAATCAGCCC.

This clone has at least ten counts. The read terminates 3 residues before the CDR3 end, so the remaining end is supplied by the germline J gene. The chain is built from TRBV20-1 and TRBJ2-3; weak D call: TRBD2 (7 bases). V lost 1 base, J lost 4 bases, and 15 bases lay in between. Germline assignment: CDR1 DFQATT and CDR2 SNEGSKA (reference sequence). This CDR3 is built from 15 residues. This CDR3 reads CSARAAGGPPDTQYF. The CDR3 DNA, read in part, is TGCAGTGCTAGAGCGGCCGGGGGGCCTCCAGATACG.

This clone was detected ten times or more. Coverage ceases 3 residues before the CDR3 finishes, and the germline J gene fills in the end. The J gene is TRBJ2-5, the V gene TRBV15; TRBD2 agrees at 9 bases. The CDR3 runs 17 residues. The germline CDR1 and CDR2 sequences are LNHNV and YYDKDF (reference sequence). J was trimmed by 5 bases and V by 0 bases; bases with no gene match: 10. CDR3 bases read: TGTGCCACCAGCAGAGAGCCCGGTGCGGGGGGGCGGGAGACC. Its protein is CATSREPGAGGRET. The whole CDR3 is CATSREPGAGGRETQYF.

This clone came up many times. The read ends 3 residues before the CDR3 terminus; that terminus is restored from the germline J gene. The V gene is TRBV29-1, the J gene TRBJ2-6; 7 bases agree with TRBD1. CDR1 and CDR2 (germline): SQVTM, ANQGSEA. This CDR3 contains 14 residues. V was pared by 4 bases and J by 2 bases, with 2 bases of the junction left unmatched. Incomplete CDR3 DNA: TGCAGCGTTGCAGACAGGGCTGGGGCCAACGTC. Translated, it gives CSVADRAGANV. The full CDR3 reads CSVADRAGANVLTF.

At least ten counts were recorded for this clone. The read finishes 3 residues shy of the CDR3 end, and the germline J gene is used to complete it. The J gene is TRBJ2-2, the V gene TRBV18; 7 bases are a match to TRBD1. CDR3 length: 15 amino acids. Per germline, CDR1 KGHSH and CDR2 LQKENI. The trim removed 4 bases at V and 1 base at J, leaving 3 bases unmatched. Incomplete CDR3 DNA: TGTGCCAGCTCACTAAGACAGGGGAACACCGGGGAG. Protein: CASSLRQGNTGE. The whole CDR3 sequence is CASSLRQGNTGELFF. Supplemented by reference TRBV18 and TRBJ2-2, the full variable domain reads NAGVMQNPRHLVRRRGQEARLRCSPMKGHSHVYWYRQLPEEGLKFMVYLQKENIIDESGMPKERFSAEFPKEGPSILRIQQVVRGDSAAYFCASSLRQGNTGELFFGEGSRLTVL.